The 27 T cell receptor beta chains below come from one sample, sequenced in a study of T cells after somatic rescue of genetic block. Generated by immunoSEQ multiplex PCR, the TCRdb table keeps only in-frame clones and is missing some. There are roughly 12,000 clones in the sample; roughly 70% occur only once, and around a fifth lies in the top ten. Sequencing input: peripheral blood mononuclear cells (PBMCs). The source of these receptors is a boy younger than 18.

This rearrangement joins TRBV30 to TRBJ2-1, with D possibly TRBD2 on 6 matching bases. Trimming cost V 4 bases and J 9 bases, with 16 bases left between them. Germline lookup yields CDR1 GTSNPN and CDR2 SVGIG (reference sequence). The CDR3 sequence is 13 residues long. For the CDR3, the DNA is TGTGCCTGGAACGCGGGGACCACCGGTGAGCAGTTCTTC. Protein sequence: CAWNAGTTGEQFF. The full variable domain, completed using reference TRBV30 and TRBJ2-1, is SQTIHQWPATLVQPVGSPLSLECTVEGTSNPNLYWYRQAAGRGLQLLFYSVGIGQISSEVPQNLSASRPQDRQFILSSKKLLLSDSGFYLCAWNAGTTGEQFFGPGTRLTVL.

This clone appeared a few times. The chain is built from TRBV5-6 and TRBJ1-3, with 8 bases lining up with TRBD1. Germline V gene lookup returns CDR1 SGHDT and CDR2 YYEEEE. The CDR3 is 14 residues long. The V segment lost 4 bases and the J segment 3 bases; nucleotides outside the gene matches: 3. Here the CDR3 DNA reads TGTGCCAGCAGCCGGACAGGGCTTGGAAACACCATATATTTT. It translates to CASSRTGLGNTIYF.

The chain joins TRBV7-2 to TRBJ2-4; D is unresolved. Trimming removed 4 bases from V and 6 bases from J, with 7 bases in between. Germline CDR1 is SGHTA and CDR2 is FQGNSA. The CDR3 is 12 residues long. CDR3 bases: TGTGCCAGCAGCTCGGCTGGAAACATTCAGTACTTC. Protein sequence: CASSSAGNIQYF. Based on the CDR3 plus reference TRBV7-2 and TRBJ2-4, the full variable domain is GAGVSQSPSNKVTEKGKDVELRCDPISGHTALYWYRQSLGQGLEFLIYFQGNSAPDKSGLPSDRFSAERTGGSVSTLTIQRTQQEDSAVYLCASSSAGNIQYFGAGTRLSVL.

The genes are TRBV6-1 and TRBJ1-1; D ambiguous. Germline CDR1 MNHNS, CDR2 SASEGT. CDR3 length: 12 amino acids. Deletions cut 6 bases from V and 8 bases from J, with 13 bases between. CDR3 nucleotides: TGTGCCAGCAGCGTCATAAGGTCCGAAGCTTTCTTT. Its protein product is CASSVIRSEAFF.

The rearrangement joins TRBV6-6 to TRBJ2-5; D gene ambiguous. V gave up 6 bases and J gave up 1 base, with 15 bases separating them. This CDR3 comprises 15 residues. Looked up from germline, CDR1 is MNHNY and CDR2 is SVGAGI (reference sequence). CDR3 DNA sequence: TGTGCCAGCAGCACCTTCGAAGACTCCCAAGAGACCCAGTACTTC. It is translated as CASSTFEDSQETQYF.

The chain uses TRBV6-5 and TRBJ2-1, with 8 bases aligning to TRBD1. V gave up 2 bases and J gave up 6 bases; unmatched junction bases: 3. The CDR3 totals 14 residues. Germline loops: CDR1 MNHEY, CDR2 SVGAGI. The CDR3 spells CASSYGQGRNEQFF. CDR3 DNA: TGTGCCAGCAGTTACGGACAGGGACGCAATGAGCAGTTCTTC.

This chain uses TRBV21-1 with TRBJ2-5. TRBV21-1 is labeled a pseudogene. The CDR3 covers 16 residues. CDR3 amino acids: CASSKGAPRRQETQYF. For the CDR3, the DNA is TGTGCCAGCAGCAAAGGGGCCCCGAGGCGACAAGAGACCCAGTACTTC.

This sequence joins TRBV7-3 and TRBJ2-3, with D unresolved. Trimming shortened V by 2 bases and J by 0 bases, and 9 bases separated the two germline ends. The CDR3 is 15 residues long. CDR1 is SGHTA and CDR2 is FQGTGA in the germline V gene. The CDR3 spells CASSLSSSSTDTQYF. CDR3 coding DNA: TGTGCCAGCAGCTTATCGTCAAGCAGCACAGATACGCAGTATTTT.

The chain couples TRBV5-4 to TRBJ1-1; D unresolved. The length of the CDR3 is 14 residues. Per germline, CDR1 SGHNT and CDR2 YYREEE (reference sequence). The V end was cut by 2 bases, the J end by 2 bases, with 10 bases between. This chain's CDR3 is CASSLEGRNTEAFF. The CDR3 DNA reads TGTGCCAGCAGCTTAGAGGGAAGAAACACTGAAGCTTTCTTT.

This clone has only one observation. The chain links TRBV2 to TRBJ2-3; TRBD1 matches 10 bases. Germline V CDR1 and CDR2: SNHLY, FYNNEI. V lost 5 bases to trimming and J lost 3 bases; unmatched junction nucleotides: 5. CDR3 size: 15 residues. In DNA form, the CDR3 reads TGTGCCAGCAGTTCGAGACAGGGGGCAACAGATACGCAGTATTTT. Protein product: CASSSRQGATDTQYF.

This clone appeared a few times. The V gene is TRBV27, the J gene TRBJ2-3, with 7 positions matching TRBD2. This CDR3 is 13 amino acids long. Germline CDR1 and CDR2: MNHEY and SMNVEV (reference sequence). J gave up 9 bases and V 4 bases, and 7 bases lay outside the gene matches. The DNA of the CDR3 is TGTGCCAGCAGTTCCCCCGGTAGCGGGACGCAGTATTTT. Protein product: CASSSPGSGTQYF.

The V gene is TRBV2, the J gene TRBJ1-6, with 8 bases fitting TRBD1. In germline, CDR1 is SNHLY, CDR2 FYNNEI. V was clipped by 5 bases and J by 7 bases; unmatched bases: 4. The length of the CDR3 is 14 residues. The CDR3 loop reads CASSRTGQNSPLHF. CDR3 sequence (DNA): TGTGCCAGCAGTCGGACAGGGCAGAATTCACCCCTCCACTTT.

The chain is built from TRBV18 and TRBJ1-1, with D possibly matching TRBD1 (6 bases). Trimming took 4 bases from V and 0 from J, leaving 9 bases between them. CDR3 length: 14 amino acids. Germline V gene sequence: CDR1 KGHSH, CDR2 LQKENI. In DNA form, the CDR3 reads TGTGCCAGCTCACAGACAGGAATGAACACTGAAGCTTTCTTT. Amino acids: CASSQTGMNTEAFF.

V usage is TRBV30 and J usage is TRBJ1-5, with 8 positions matching TRBD1. Germline values: CDR1 GTSNPN, CDR2 SVGIG (reference sequence). The CDR3 runs to 13 residues. V dropped 0 bases and J dropped 9; count of bases not matched to a gene: 4. The CDR3 here is CAWSVQGDRPQHF. The DNA of the CDR3 is TGTGCCTGGAGTGTACAGGGGGATCGGCCCCAGCATTTT.

The sample holds a few counts of this clone. The V and J genes are TRBV5-1 and TRBJ2-5; no clear D gene. The V gene lost 3 bases and the J gene lost 1 base, with 10 bases spanning the gap. The CDR3 is 14 amino acids. CDR1 and CDR2 from the germline V gene are SGHRS and YFSETQ. The CDR3 DNA reads TGCGCCAGCAGCTCTGGGCCCCCCCAAGAGACCCAGTACTTC. It is translated as CASSSGPPQETQYF.

This clone was observed a handful of times. This sequence joins TRBV7-8 and TRBJ1-2, with D unclear. Germline V lookup: CDR1 SGHVS, CDR2 FQNEAQ. This CDR3 region has 16 residues. Trimming cost V 0 bases and J 2 bases, with 13 bases left between them. The CDR3 sequence is CASSLAANWANYGYTF. In DNA, the CDR3 is TGTGCCAGCAGCTTAGCGGCAAATTGGGCAAACTATGGCTACACCTTC.

CDR3 DNA sequence: TGTGCCAGCAGTCCTCGGACTATCGCGAACACCGGGGAGCTGTTTTTT. As protein: CASSPRTIANTGELFF. V gene TRBV6-6 combines with J gene TRBJ2-2; TRBD2 might be the D (6 bases). Per germline, CDR1 MNHNY and CDR2 SVGAGI (reference sequence). The CDR3 has 16 residues. V was cut by 5 bases and J by 0 bases, with 13 bases left in between.

The genes are TRBV6-6 and TRBJ2-3; either TRBD1 or TRBD2 may supply D (5 bases each). CDR1 and CDR2 from the germline V gene are MNHNY and SVGAGI (reference sequence). This CDR3 region has 15 residues. The V gene lost 7 bases and the J gene lost 3 bases, with 17 bases spanning the gap. The CDR3 spells CASTQGPGGTDTQYF. CDR3 in DNA: TGTGCCAGCACCCAGGGACCCGGTGGTACAGATACGCAGTATTTT.

The chain links TRBV5-1 to TRBJ2-7; possibly TRBD1 for D (6 bases). This CDR3 is 13 amino acids long. Germline V lookup: CDR1 SGHRS, CDR2 YFSETQ. V was pared by 6 bases and J by 1 base, with 11 bases between. CDR3 DNA sequence: TGCGCCAGCACCCTGACAGGATCCTACGAGCAGTACTTC. It yields the protein CASTLTGSYEQYF.

The chain combines TRBV2 with TRBJ2-1; 7 bases line up with TRBD2. The CDR3 is 16 amino acids. V lost 6 bases, J lost 3 bases, and 11 bases stayed unmatched. The germline gives CDR1 SNHLY, CDR2 FYNNEI. CDR3 residues: CASRLGPGLIYNEQFF. DNA for the CDR3: TGTGCCAGCAGGTTGGGTCCGGGACTAATCTACAATGAGCAGTTCTTC.

This CDR3 is CASSLLRGAYEQYF. As DNA, the CDR3 is TGTGCCAGCAGTTTGCTCAGGGGGGCCTACGAGCAGTACTTC. The V call is TRBV28, the J call TRBJ2-7; TRBD1 is a possible D gene (7 bases). The CDR3 contains 14 residues. Germline V gene lookup returns CDR1 MDHEN and CDR2 SYDVKM. V was shortened by 3 bases and J by 2 bases, with 11 bases between the two germline ends.

This clone showed up just a few times. This chain joins TRBV28 and TRBJ2-1; tentative D call: TRBD2 (6 bases). This CDR3 comprises 19 residues. The V gene lost 4 bases and the J gene lost 0 bases, with 22 bases spanning the gap. Germline CDR1 MDHEN, CDR2 SYDVKM. In DNA, the CDR3 is TGTGCCAGCAGTTCCCTTGGCGGGGCAGCGTCTAGCTCCTACAATGAGCAGTTCTTC. Translating gives CASSSLGGAASSSYNEQFF.

This clone was recorded a few times. The chain employs TRBV29-1 and TRBJ2-3, with TRBD1 matching 8 bases. The germline gives CDR1 SQVTM, CDR2 ANQGSEA. The CDR3 has 15 amino acids. The V gene end was trimmed by 5 bases and the J gene end by 1 base; junction bases not matched to a gene: 8. Written as DNA, the CDR3 is TGCAGCGTTAAAGGACAGGGATGGGGCACAGATACGCAGTATTTT. It yields the protein CSVKGQGWGTDTQYF.

V usage is TRBV28 and J usage is TRBJ2-3; the D is unclear. Germline V lookup: CDR1 MDHEN, CDR2 SYDVKM. V dropped 6 bases and J dropped 0 bases, with 13 bases sitting between them. The CDR3 is 15 residues long. The CDR3 loop reads CASSPLRSSTDTQYF. DNA for the CDR3: TGTGCCAGCAGCCCTCTGCGAAGTAGCACAGATACGCAGTATTTT.

This chain links TRBV5-1 with TRBJ2-5; tentatively, D is TRBD1 or TRBD2 (5 bases each). V gave up 4 bases and J gave up 3 bases, with 16 bases separating them. Germline V gene sequence: CDR1 SGHRS, CDR2 YFSETQ. This CDR3 spans 15 amino acids. The CDR3 bases are TGCGCCAGCAGCAACCGGGACGGCCTTGAAGAGACCCAGTACTTC. Protein sequence: CASSNRDGLEETQYF.

The chain links TRBV19 to TRBJ2-5; 7 positions agree with TRBD1. Trimming cost V 2 bases and J 1 base; bases outside gene matches: 16. Germline CDR1 LNHDA, CDR2 SQIVND (reference sequence). The CDR3 is 19 residues long. CDR3 amino acids: CASSIPPPSRDRFQETQYF. DNA for the CDR3: TGTGCCAGTAGTATACCCCCCCCTTCCCGGGACAGATTCCAAGAGACCCAGTACTTC.

This clone was seen once. This rearrangement joins TRBV6-1 to TRBJ1-2; the D gene is possibly TRBD1 (5 bases). Germline CDR1 is MNHNS and CDR2 is SASEGT. Trimming cost V 6 bases and J 8 bases, with 13 bases left between them. This CDR3 is built from 12 residues. In nucleotides, the CDR3 is TGTGCCAGCAGGGGGGTCCCAGGGGGCTACACCTTC. This gives the protein CASRGVPGGYTF.